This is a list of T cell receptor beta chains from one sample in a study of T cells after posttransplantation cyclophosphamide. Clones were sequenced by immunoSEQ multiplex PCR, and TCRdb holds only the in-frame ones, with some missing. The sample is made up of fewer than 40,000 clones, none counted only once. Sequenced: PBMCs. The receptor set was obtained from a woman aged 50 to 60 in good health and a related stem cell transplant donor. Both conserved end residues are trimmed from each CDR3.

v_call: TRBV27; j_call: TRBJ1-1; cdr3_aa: ASRGMGLPF
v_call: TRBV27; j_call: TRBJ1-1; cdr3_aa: ASGIGTPLAAF
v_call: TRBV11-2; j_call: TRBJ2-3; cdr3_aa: ASSTLLAGGLDTQY
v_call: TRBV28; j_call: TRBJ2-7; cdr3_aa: ASRVAGDHEQY
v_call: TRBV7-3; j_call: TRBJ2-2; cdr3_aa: ASSSTGLGAGELF
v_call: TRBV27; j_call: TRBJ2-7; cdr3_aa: ASSLAGGSSHEQY
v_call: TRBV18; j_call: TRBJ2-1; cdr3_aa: ASSPQTSGVYNEQF
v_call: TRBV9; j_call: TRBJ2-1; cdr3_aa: ASSVLAGSYNEQF
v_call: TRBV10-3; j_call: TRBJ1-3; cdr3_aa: AARPSGAGNTIY
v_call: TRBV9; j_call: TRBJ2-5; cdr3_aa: ASSTLRLAGEETQY
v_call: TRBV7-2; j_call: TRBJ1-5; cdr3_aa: ASSFSPGANQPQH
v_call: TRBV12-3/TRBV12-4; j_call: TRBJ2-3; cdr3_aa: ASRFSPVADTQY
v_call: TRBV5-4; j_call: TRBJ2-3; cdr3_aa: ASSFDPPSDPDTQY
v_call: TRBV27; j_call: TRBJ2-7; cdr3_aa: ASSLGAGVSNEQY
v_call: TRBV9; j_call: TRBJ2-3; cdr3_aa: ASSVLADSTDTQY
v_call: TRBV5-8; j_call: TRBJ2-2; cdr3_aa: ASARDISGIGELF
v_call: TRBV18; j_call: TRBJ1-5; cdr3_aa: ASSHRNQPQH
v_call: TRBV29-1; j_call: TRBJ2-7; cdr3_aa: SARTSGFQY
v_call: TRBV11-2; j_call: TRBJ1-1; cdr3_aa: ASSLEPTLYTEAF
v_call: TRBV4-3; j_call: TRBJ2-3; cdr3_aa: ASSQTSEYTDTQY
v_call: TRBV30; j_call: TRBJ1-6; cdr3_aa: AWRSTHRDNSPLH
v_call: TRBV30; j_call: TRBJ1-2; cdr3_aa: AWSAQGALGYT
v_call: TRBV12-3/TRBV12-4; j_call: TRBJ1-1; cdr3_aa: ASSLTAGSPGNTEAF
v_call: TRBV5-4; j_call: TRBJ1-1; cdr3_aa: ASSLDNLGPNTEAF
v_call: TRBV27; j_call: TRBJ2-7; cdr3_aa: ASSPRGWYEQY
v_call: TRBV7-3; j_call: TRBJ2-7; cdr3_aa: ASSLTGPGGTSGTYEQY
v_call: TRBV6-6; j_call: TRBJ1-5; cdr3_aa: ASSYPTAKGQPQH
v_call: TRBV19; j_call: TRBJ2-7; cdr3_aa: ASSVGPESYEQY
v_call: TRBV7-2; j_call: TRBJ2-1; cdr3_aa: ASSFLRVQF
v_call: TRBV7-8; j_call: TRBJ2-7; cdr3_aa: ASSLVLLRAGGLSSEQY
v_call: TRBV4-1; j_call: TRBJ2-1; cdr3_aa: ASSQWGLAGGDDEQF
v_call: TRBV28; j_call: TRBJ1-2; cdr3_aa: ASSSPRGQGYYGYT
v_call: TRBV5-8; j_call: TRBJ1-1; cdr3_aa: ASSNTGTEAF
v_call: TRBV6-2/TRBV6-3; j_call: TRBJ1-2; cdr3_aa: ASRTPGVSNYGYT
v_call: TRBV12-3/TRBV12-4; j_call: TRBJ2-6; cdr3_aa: ASSLWTGERGANVLT
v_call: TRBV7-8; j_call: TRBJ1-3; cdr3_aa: ASTQTRFSGNTIY
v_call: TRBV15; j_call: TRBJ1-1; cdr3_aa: ATSPPNRGLTEAF
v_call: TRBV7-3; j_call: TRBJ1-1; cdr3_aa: ASSLRQGAEAF
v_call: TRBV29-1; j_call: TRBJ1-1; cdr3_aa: SVFPTSGLQQGMNTEAF
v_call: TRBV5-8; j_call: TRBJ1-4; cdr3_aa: ASSFQVGDEKLF
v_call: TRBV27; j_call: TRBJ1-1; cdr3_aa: ASSLSQGTEAF
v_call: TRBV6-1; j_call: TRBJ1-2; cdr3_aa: ASSEWIRGANYGYT